Presented here are 29 T cell receptor beta chains from one specimen sequenced in a study of radiotherapy plus CTLA-4 blockade in lung cancer. Only in-frame clones appear in the TCRdb table, and some are missing; sequencing was by immunoSEQ multiplex PCR. The sample has approximately 90,000 clones; roughly 80% are singletons. Sequenced material: peripheral blood, taken from a patient treated with radiotherapy plus ipilimumab. Every receptor here comes from a human donor with non-small cell lung cancer who had stable disease on radiotherapy plus ipilimumab.

V and J are TRBV29-1 and TRBJ2-1; 11 positions match TRBD1. Germline assignment: CDR1 SQVTM and CDR2 ANQGSEA. The CDR3 has 13 amino acids. Here the CDR3 reads CGTGTGGYNEQFF. The DNA of the CDR3 is TGCGGGACTGGGACAGGGGGATACAATGAGCAGTTCTTC.

The chain carries TRBV20-1 and TRBJ2-5; D possibly corresponds to TRBD1 (5 bases). The CDR3 is 11 residues long. V was pared by 5 bases and J by 5 bases, with 9 bases between. CDR1 is DFQATT and CDR2 is SNEGSKA in the germline V gene (reference sequence). The CDR3 region has the DNA TGCAGTGCTGGGGCCGGCGAGACCCAGTACTTC. This sequence encodes CSAGAGETQYF.

The table lists this clone with a few counts. This chain joins TRBV18 and TRBJ1-4, with D perhaps TRBD1 (5 bases). The germline gives CDR1 KGHSH, CDR2 LQKENI. Trimming removed 4 bases at V and 4 bases at J, with 13 bases between. The CDR3 is 15 amino acids. The DNA of the CDR3 is TGTGCCAGCTCACTGCAGGGTCATGGTAATGAAAAACTGTTTTTT. It yields the protein CASSLQGHGNEKLFF.

The chain employs TRBV28 and TRBJ1-1; no firm D call. Trimming removed 4 bases from V and 0 bases from J, with 9 bases in between. The CDR3 runs 14 residues. CDR1 and CDR2 from the germline V gene are MDHEN and SYDVKM. Written as DNA, the CDR3 is TGTGCCAGCAGTTCCCTCACTTTGAACACTGAAGCTTTCTTT. Protein sequence: CASSSLTLNTEAFF. The full variable domain, its missing parts supplied by reference TRBV28 and TRBJ1-1, is DVKVTQSSRYLVKRTGEKVFLECVQDMDHENMFWYRQDPGLGLRLIYFSYDVKMKEKGDIPEGYSVSREKKERFSLILESASTNQTSMYLCASSSLTLNTEAFFGQGTRLTVV.

This rearrangement joins TRBV5-5 to TRBJ1-4, with 7 bases lining up with TRBD1. Germline CDR1 SGHKS, CDR2 YYEKEE (reference sequence). Trimming cost V 4 bases and J 7 bases; bases outside gene matches: 13. The length of the CDR3 is 16 residues. In DNA form, the CDR3 reads TGTGCCAGCAGCGATTTACAGGGGAGAGAGGGTGAAAAACTGTTTTTT. Protein: CASSDLQGREGEKLFF.

This clone was picked up one time. The V gene is TRBV6-6, the J gene TRBJ1-2, with 7 bases that match TRBD1. The germline V gene has CDR1 MNHNY and CDR2 SVGAGI (reference sequence). This CDR3 spans 13 amino acids. V was clipped by 5 bases and J by 6 bases; unmatched bases: 6. The CDR3 nucleotides read TGTGCCAGCAGTACAGGGGTGAGGAATGGCTACACCTTC. Its translation: CASSTGVRNGYTF.

Only a few counts were recorded for this clone. The J gene is TRBJ1-5, the V gene TRBV6-1; D not resolved. Germline CDR1 and CDR2: MNHNS and SASEGT. The CDR3 consists of 13 residues. Trimming cost V 4 bases and J 7 bases, with 11 bases left between them. The CDR3 region has the DNA TGTGCCAGCAGTGGTCAGGTGCGACAGCCCCAGCATTTT. This translates into CASSGQVRQPQHF.

V and J are TRBV27 and TRBJ2-5, with D perhaps TRBD2 (6 bases). Per the germline V gene, CDR1 is MNHEY and CDR2 is SMNVEV (reference sequence). This CDR3 has 14 residues. V shed 6 bases and J shed 2 bases, with 13 bases lying between them. The DNA for the CDR3 is TGTGCCAGCAGCCGGGAGTCCGGTCAAGAGACCCAGTACTTC. It codes for CASSRESGQETQYF.

The chain links TRBV13 to TRBJ1-1, with D unclear. CDR3 length equals 16 residues. The germline V gene has CDR1 PRHDT and CDR2 FYEKMQ (reference sequence). Trimming removed 6 bases at V and 0 bases at J, with 17 bases between. This CDR3 reads CASSLTLGRMNTEAFF. CDR3 nucleotide sequence: TGTGCCAGCAGTCTTACTCTGGGGAGGATGAACACTGAAGCTTTCTTT.

As DNA, the CDR3 is TGCAGCTGCGGACACAATGAGCAGTTCTTC. As protein: CSCGHNEQFF. The chain employs TRBV29-1 and TRBJ2-1; no clear D gene. The CDR3 covers 10 residues. The germline CDR1 and CDR2 sequences are SQVTM and ANQGSEA. Deletions cut 8 bases from V and 5 bases from J, with 7 bases between.

This clone was seen just once. The chain couples TRBV28 to TRBJ2-7; D gene unclear. In germline, CDR1 is MDHEN, CDR2 SYDVKM. The CDR3 loop spans 12 amino acids. V lost 4 bases and J 1 base, leaving 5 bases between the germline ends. CDR3 protein: CASSSFSYEQYF. The DNA for the CDR3 is TGTGCCAGCAGTTCATTTTCCTACGAGCAGTACTTC.

V and J are TRBV15 and TRBJ2-2; 10 bases line up with TRBD1. Germline CDR1 is LNHNV and CDR2 is YYDKDF (reference sequence). V lost 5 bases and J lost 3; bases outside the gene matches: 3. The CDR3 spans 15 residues. CDR3 nucleotide sequence: TGTGCCACCAGCGGACAGGGGGGATACACCGGGGAGCTGTTTTTT. Translation gives CATSGQGGYTGELFF.

The chain couples TRBV28 to TRBJ1-1, with TRBD1 as a possible D gene (6 bases). CDR1 is MDHEN and CDR2 is SYDVKM in the germline V gene. The V end was cut by 5 bases, the J end by 10 bases, with 20 bases between. This CDR3 comprises 14 residues. This CDR3 reads CASSLLTGSFVAFF. CDR3 coding DNA: TGTGCCAGCAGTCTCTTGACAGGTTCTTTTGTAGCTTTCTTT.

The chain has TRBV28 and TRBJ2-2; tentative D call: TRBD2 (5 bases). This CDR3 spans 15 amino acids. Trimming removed 4 bases at V and 7 bases at J, with 16 bases between. Looked up from germline, CDR1 is MDHEN and CDR2 is SYDVKM. CDR3 coding DNA: TGTGCCAGCAGTTCCCCCCATGAGAGGGTCGGGGAGCTGTTTTTT. Translating it yields CASSSPHERVGELFF.

The gene calls are TRBV5-1 and TRBJ2-7; no definite D call. V gave up 2 bases and J gave up 0 bases, with 18 bases separating them. The CDR3 runs to 17 residues. Per the germline V gene, CDR1 is SGHRS and CDR2 is YFSETQ. This chain's CDR3 is CASSLVEGLVSSYEQYF. The CDR3 nucleotides are TGCGCCAGCAGCTTAGTTGAAGGGCTCGTGAGCTCCTACGAGCAGTACTTC.

The chain recombines TRBV11-2 with TRBJ1-3; possible D gene TRBD1, 5 bases. The CDR3 consists of 15 residues. CDR1 and CDR2 (germline): SGHAT, FQNNGV. Trimming left V 0 bases short and J 3 bases short, with 9 bases between. CDR3 bases: TGTGCCAGCAGCTTAGAGGGGGTTGATGGAAACACCATATATTTT. This translates into CASSLEGVDGNTIYF.

V and J are TRBV7-3 and TRBJ1-1; 7 nucleotides match TRBD1. Germline trimming cut 5 bases from V and 4 bases from J; bases unmatched to any gene: 7. The germline V gene encodes CDR1 SGHTA and CDR2 FQGTGA. The length of the CDR3 is 14 residues. This CDR3 is CASSIQGGGTEAFF. DNA of the CDR3: TGTGCCAGCAGCATTCAGGGGGGTGGCACTGAAGCTTTCTTT.

The chain combines TRBV28 with TRBJ1-1, with 9 bases matching TRBD1. Germline V CDR1 and CDR2: MDHEN, SYDVKM. There are 13 residues in the CDR3. V was pared by 6 bases and J by 3 bases, with 2 bases of the junction left unmatched. The CDR3 DNA reads TGTGCCAGCAGCCGGGACAGGGACACTGAAGCTTTCTTT. This codes for CASSRDRDTEAFF.

This clone was detected a few times. This sequence joins TRBV5-8 and TRBJ2-3; no reliable D call. V was clipped by 4 bases and J by 2 bases, with 14 bases between them. This CDR3 region has 15 residues. The germline V gene has CDR1 SGHTS and CDR2 YDEGEE. CDR3 protein: CASSAFDRDTDTQYF. DNA of the CDR3: TGTGCCAGCAGCGCTTTCGATAGGGACACAGATACGCAGTATTTT.

The gene calls are TRBV30 and TRBJ1-1; D gene unclear. Germline V gives CDR1 GTSNPN, CDR2 SVGIG (reference sequence). The CDR3 totals 13 residues. The V end lost 0 bases, the J end lost 2 bases, and 7 bases lay between the germline ends. This chain's CDR3 is CAWSVGINTEAFF. The CDR3 coding sequence is TGTGCCTGGAGTGTGGGGATTAACACTGAAGCTTTCTTT.

The V call is TRBV11-3, the J call TRBJ1-1; perhaps TRBD1 as D (5 bases). Deletions cut 0 bases from V and 1 base from J, with 15 bases between. Germline CDR1 and CDR2: SGHNT and YENEEA. The CDR3 is 17 residues long. CDR3 in DNA: TGTGCCAGCAGCTTAGATGGGGACTTCTGCGAGAACACTGAAGCTTTCTTT. This translates into CASSLDGDFCENTEAFF.

J is TRBJ1-2 and V is TRBV4-2, with a weak D call TRBD1 (5 bases). CDR1 is LGHNA, CDR2 YNFKEQ, per germline. The CDR3 extends over 14 amino acids. V lost 3 bases and J 0 bases, leaving 8 bases between the germline ends. The CDR3, as DNA: TGTGCCAGCAGCCAGATGACAGCTAACTATGGCTACACCTTC. It translates to CASSQMTANYGYTF.

The chain uses TRBV2 and TRBJ2-5; D is possibly TRBD2 (6 bases). The CDR3 has 15 amino acids. Trimming removed 7 bases from V and 2 bases from J, with 17 bases in between. Germline V gene sequence: CDR1 SNHLY, CDR2 FYNNEI. The CDR3 coding sequence is TGTGCCAGCAAAAAAGGGACTTTACCACAAGAGACCCAGTACTTC. Its protein product is CASKKGTLPQETQYF. Using reference TRBV2 and TRBJ2-5 for the parts outside the CDR3, the full variable domain is EPEVTQTPSHQVTQMGQEVILRCVPISNHLYFYWYRQILGQKVEFLVSFYNNEISEKSEIFDDQFSVERPDGSNFTLKIRSTKLEDSAMYFCASKKGTLPQETQYFGPGTRLLVL.

The chain carries TRBV28 and TRBJ2-1, with 9 bases matching TRBD1. Losses at the gene ends were 5 bases for V and 9 bases for J; bases not matched to a gene: 11. CDR1 MDHEN and CDR2 SYDVKM come from the germline V gene. This CDR3 region has 15 residues. This CDR3 is CASSPAGTGYGEQFF. The CDR3 DNA sequence: TGTGCCAGCAGTCCGGCCGGGACAGGGTATGGTGAGCAGTTCTTC. Full variable domain (missing parts from reference TRBV28 and TRBJ2-1): DVKVTQSSRYLVKRTGEKVFLECVQDMDHENMFWYRQDPGLGLRLIYFSYDVKMKEKGDIPEGYSVSREKKERFSLILESASTNQTSMYLCASSPAGTGYGEQFFGPGTRLTVL.

The chain recombines TRBV28 with TRBJ2-3; perhaps TRBD2 as D (5 bases). CDR3 length: 15 residues. Germline lookup yields CDR1 MDHEN and CDR2 SYDVKM. V gave up 5 bases and J gave up 3 bases, with 15 bases separating them. The CDR3 DNA sequence: TGTGCCAGCAGTACTCTGGGAGTAGGTACAGATACGCAGTATTTT. The encoded protein is CASSTLGVGTDTQYF.

On this clone itself: The same CDR3 is also encoded by other DNA sequences in this sample. The V gene is TRBV5-1, the J gene TRBJ2-3, with D perhaps matching TRBD2 (6 bases). Trimming removed 3 bases from V and 0 bases from J, with 11 bases in between. The CDR3 consists of 15 residues. Germline V gene data show CDR1 as SGHRS and CDR2 as YFSETQ. CDR3 in amino acids: CASSSSGTSTDTQYF. Here the CDR3 DNA reads TGCGCCAGCAGCTCATCCGGGACTAGCACAGATACGCAGTATTTT.

In its sample, this clone was seen a few times. The rearrangement uses TRBV7-9 and TRBJ2-7, with a tentative D call TRBD2 (7 bases). The CDR3 loop spans 14 amino acids. Germline V lookup: CDR1 SEHNR, CDR2 FQNEAQ (reference sequence). This chain's CDR3 is CAGGGLRSSYEQYF. CDR3 DNA sequence: TGTGCGGGCGGGGGCCTTAGGAGCTCCTACGAGCAGTACTTC.

The chain combines TRBV29-1 with TRBJ2-3; TRBD2 matches 7 bases. This CDR3 region has 14 residues. Germline CDR1 is SQVTM and CDR2 is ANQGSEA. With V trimmed by 5 bases and J by 4 bases, 9 bases remained unmatched. CDR3 protein: CSVRASGRSDTQYF. The CDR3 DNA reads TGCAGCGTTCGGGCTAGCGGAAGGTCAGATACGCAGTATTTT.

CDR3 nucleotide sequence: TGCGCCAGCAGCTTGGAGGGCCGGACGGAGAATTCACCCCTCCACTTT. This translates into CASSLEGRTENSPLHF. This chain links TRBV5-1 with TRBJ1-6; no definite D call. The CDR3 has 16 amino acids. Germline CDR1 and CDR2: SGHRS and YFSETQ. V lost 0 bases and J 7 bases, leaving 14 bases between the germline ends.